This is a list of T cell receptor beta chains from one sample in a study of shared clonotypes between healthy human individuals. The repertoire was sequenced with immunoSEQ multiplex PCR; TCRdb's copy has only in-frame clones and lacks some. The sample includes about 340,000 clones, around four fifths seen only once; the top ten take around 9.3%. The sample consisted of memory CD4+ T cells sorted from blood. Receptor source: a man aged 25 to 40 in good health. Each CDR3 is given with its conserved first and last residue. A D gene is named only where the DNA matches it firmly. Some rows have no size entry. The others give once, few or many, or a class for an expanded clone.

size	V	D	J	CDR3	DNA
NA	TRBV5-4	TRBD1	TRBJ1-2	CASSKSTGTDYGYTF	TGTGCCAGCAGCAAATCAACCGGGACAGACTATGGCTACACCTTC
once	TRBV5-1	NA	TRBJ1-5	CASSLEGVQPQHF	TGCGCCAGCAGCTTGGAGGGCGTTCAGCCCCAGCATTTT
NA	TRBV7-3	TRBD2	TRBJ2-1	CASSLLGPGLGHYNEQFF	TGTGCCAGCAGCTTACTGGGGCCGGGACTAGGTCACTACAATGAGCAGTTCTTC
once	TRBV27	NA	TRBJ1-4	CASSLRQPTNEKLFF	TGTGCCAGCAGTTTAAGACAGCCAACTAATGAAAAACTGTTTTTT
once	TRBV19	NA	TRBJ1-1	CASSHSLGWAEAFF	TGTGCCAGTAGTCACTCCTTGGGTTGGGCTGAAGCTTTCTTT
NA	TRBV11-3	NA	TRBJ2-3	CASSLGAGYSSTDTQYF	TGTGCCAGCAGCTTAGGGGCGGGGTACTCAAGCACAGATACGCAGTATTTT
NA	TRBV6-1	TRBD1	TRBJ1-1	CASSTGLGNTEAFF	TGTGCCAGCTCGACAGGGTTGGGGAACACTGAAGCTTTCTTT
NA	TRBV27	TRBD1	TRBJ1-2	CASSPAPGQGKGYTF	TGTGCCAGCAGCCCAGCCCCGGGACAGGGGAAAGGCTACACCTTC
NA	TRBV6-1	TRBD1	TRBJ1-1	CASSAGTGQMNTEAFF	TGTGCCAGCAGTGCCGGGACAGGACAAATGAACACTGAAGCTTTCTTT
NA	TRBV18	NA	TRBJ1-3	CASSPDTGRSGNTIYF	TGTGCCAGCTCACCCGACACAGGGCGCTCTGGAAACACCATATATTTT
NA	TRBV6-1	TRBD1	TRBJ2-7	CASSGQGWSYEQYF	TGTGCCAGCAGCGGACAGGGTTGGTCCTACGAGCAGTACTTC
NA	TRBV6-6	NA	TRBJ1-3	CASSDRLSGNTIYF	TGTGCCAGCAGTGACAGGTTATCTGGAAACACCATATATTTT
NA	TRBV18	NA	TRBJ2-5	CASSPRRDQETQYF	TGTGCCAGCTCACCACGGCGGGACCAAGAGACCCAGTACTTC
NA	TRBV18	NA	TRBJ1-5	CASSPNRDQPQHF	TGTGCCAGCTCTCCAAACAGAGATCAGCCCCAGCATTTT
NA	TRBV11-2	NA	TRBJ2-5	CASSQLGGQETQYF	TGTGCCAGCAGCCAATTAGGGGGCCAAGAGACCCAGTACTTC
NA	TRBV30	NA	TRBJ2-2	CAWSVLVLAGELFF	TGTGCCTGGAGTGTACTAGTTTTGGCCGGGGAGCTGTTTTTT
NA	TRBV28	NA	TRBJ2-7	CASSLNRNEQYF	TGTGCCAGCAGTTTAAATCGGAATGAGCAGTACTTC
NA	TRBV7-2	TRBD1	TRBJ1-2	CASSVTTGGGYTF	TGTGCCAGCAGCGTAACAACAGGGGGAGGCTACACCTTC
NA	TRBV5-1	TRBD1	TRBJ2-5	CASSLGPGGAGAQETQYF	TGCGCCAGCAGCTTGGGGCCAGGGGGCGCTGGTGCCCAAGAGACCCAGTACTTC
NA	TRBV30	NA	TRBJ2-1	CAWGWGRSNEQFF	TGTGCCTGGGGGTGGGGGCGCAGCAATGAGCAGTTCTTC
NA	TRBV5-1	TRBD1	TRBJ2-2	CASSPSGTGNTGELFF	TGCGCCAGCAGCCCATCCGGGACAGGAAACACCGGGGAGCTGTTTTTT
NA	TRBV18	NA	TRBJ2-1	CASSPGQYNEQFF	TGTGCCAGCTCACCGGGGCAATACAATGAGCAGTTCTTC
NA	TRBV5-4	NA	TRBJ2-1	CASSRDTPSSYNEQFF	TGTGCCAGCAGCAGGGACACTCCGAGCTCCTACAATGAGCAGTTCTTC
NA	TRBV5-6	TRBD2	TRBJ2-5	CASSLELAGGNVEETQYF	TGTGCCAGCAGCTTGGAACTAGCGGGAGGGAACGTAGAGGAGACCCAGTACTTC
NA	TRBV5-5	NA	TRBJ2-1	CASSTAGGSYNEQFF	TGTGCCAGCAGCACAGCAGGGGGGTCCTACAATGAGCAGTTCTTC
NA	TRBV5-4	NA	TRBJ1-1	CASSLAGVSLNTEAFF	TGTGCCAGCAGCCTTGCAGGGGTTTCCCTGAACACTGAAGCTTTCTTT
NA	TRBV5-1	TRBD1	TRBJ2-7	CASSLRDRGVEQYF	TGCGCCAGCAGCTTGAGGGACAGGGGGGTCGAGCAGTACTTC
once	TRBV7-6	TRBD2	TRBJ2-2	CASSVNSGSLGGELFF	TGTGCCAGCAGCGTGAATAGCGGGAGTTTAGGCGGGGAGCTGTTTTTT
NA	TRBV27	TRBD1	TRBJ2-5	CASSPVQGSSGTQYF	TGTGCCAGCAGTCCGGTACAGGGGTCCAGTGGGACCCAGTACTTC
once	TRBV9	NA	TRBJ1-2	CASSDGQVLNYGYTF	TGTGCCAGCAGCGATGGGCAGGTCCTTAACTATGGCTACACCTTC
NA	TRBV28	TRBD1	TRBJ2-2	CASSLRRDSGGNTGELFF	TGTGCCAGCAGTTTAAGGCGGGATTCAGGGGGCAACACCGGGGAGCTGTTTTTT
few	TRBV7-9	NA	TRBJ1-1	CASSRAEAGTEAFF	TGTGCCAGCAGCCGGGCCGAAGCGGGCACTGAAGCTTTCTTT